The 6 T cell receptor beta chains below all came from one sample that was sequenced in a study of CXCR3-negative and CXCR3-positive naive CD8 T cells. Carrying UMI labels, the TRB cDNA libraries were prepared through 5' RACE. TCRdb processed the 5' RACE reads again and assigns one entry to each CDR3 protein, with no DNA. This repertoire includes over 100,000 distinct CDR3 sequences. The source material was naive CXCR3- CD8+ T cells from blood. This sample's subset: CD45RO-CCR7+CD27+CD95- naive CD8+ T cells lacking CXCR3 (TNR3-). Receptors originate from a human donor in good health. Some clones in this sample may be carry-over from other donors' samples.

The CDR3: CASSFRGGTAYEQYF. This chain uses TRBV28 with TRBJ2-7; the TCRdb call, TRBD1, lacks DNA for checking. The CDR3 contains 15 residues. Per the germline V gene, CDR1 is MDHEN and CDR2 is SYDVKM.

The V gene is TRBV20-1, the J gene TRBJ2-7; there is no DNA to check the TCRdb D call of TRBD1. Germline CDR1 DFQATT, CDR2 SNEGSKA (reference sequence). This CDR3 comprises 15 residues. This CDR3 is CSARVGPSPAYEQYF.

This chain joins TRBV12-3 or TRBV12-4 and TRBJ2-7. This CDR3 is built from 15 residues. The CDR3 protein is CASSLRDLSSYEQYF.

The chain carries TRBV19 and TRBJ2-1. Germline V lookup: CDR1 LNHDA, CDR2 SQIVND (reference sequence). The CDR3 has 15 residues. The CDR3 is CASSLAGGPFNEQFF.

The chain couples TRBV5-5 to TRBJ2-2; TCRdb's D call, TRBD2, is unchecked because there is no DNA. Germline V CDR1 and CDR2: SGHKS, YYEKEE (reference sequence). CDR3 size: 16 residues. The CDR3 sequence is CASSSGLDFDTGELFF. Full variable domain (missing parts from reference TRBV5-5 and TRBJ2-2): DAGVTQSPTHLIKTRGQQVTLRCSPISGHKSVSWYQQVLGQGPQFIFQYYEKEERGRGNFPDRFSARQFPNYSSELNVNALLLGDSALYLCASSSGLDFDTGELFFGEGSRLTVL.

The chain couples TRBV6-1 to TRBJ2-7; the D gene TCRdb calls, TRBD2, cannot be checked with no DNA. The CDR3 length is 14 residues. Germline V gene sequence: CDR1 MNHNS, CDR2 SASEGT. The CDR3 sequence is CASSDGLRTYEQYF.